What follows are 20 T cell receptor beta chains derived from one specimen sequenced in a study of tumor-infiltrating lymphocytes in primary liver carcinoma. From unsorted bulk tissue weighing roughly 17-31 mg, DNA and RNA were co-extracted. The template, roughly 0.45 ug total RNA, yielded TCR beta cDNA made with a constant-region primer. A slightly modified ARM-PCR protocol with three nested multiplex PCR rounds produced these TCR beta libraries. Primers for the first two PCR rounds were TRBV1-TRBV30 forward primers and a C-beta reverse primer (around 11 cycles per round). One entry per CDR3 protein, called by TCRdb with MiXCR from the multiplex PCR reads. The data contain fewer than 85,000 distinct CDR3 sequences, 69% of them singletons. The sequenced material came from tumor-adjacent normal liver tissue. These receptors were collected from a man aged 40-49 years with primary liver carcinoma and hepatitis B virus infection.

This clonotype appeared a few times. The junction shows a germline mismatch at one end, possibly a read error. The chain links TRBV29-1 to TRBJ2-7; D might be TRBD2 (6 bases). The germline V gene has CDR1 SQVTM and CDR2 ANQGSEA. The CDR3 is 15 amino acids. The CDR3 spells CSVGDPGGSSYEQYF. CDR3 bases: TGTAGCGTTGGAGATCCAGGAGGGAGCTCCTACGAGCAGTACTTC.

Details on this clonotype: The conserved final phenylalanine or tryptophan is absent from the CDR3, which likely points to a read error. V is TRBV11-3 and J is TRBJ1-1; D unresolved. This CDR3 has 17 residues. Germline V gene data show CDR1 as SGHNT and CDR2 as YENEEA. In DNA, the CDR3 is TGTGCCAGTAGCTTAGACCAAGGGAGAGGATTGAACATTGCAGCTTTCTAT. This encodes CASSLDQGRGLNIAAFY.

A note on this clonotype: Given the absence of the conserved phenylalanine or tryptophan at the CDR3 end, a read error is likely. The J gene is TRBJ2-5, the V gene TRBV5-6; weak D call: TRBD2 (5 bases). The CDR3 spans 14 residues. Germline V gene lookup returns CDR1 SGHDT and CDR2 YYEEEE. CDR3 region: CGSSLEASQETQYS. In DNA form, the CDR3 reads TGTGGCAGCAGCTTGGAGGCTAGCCAAGAGACCCAGTACTCC.

V and J are TRBV11-1 and TRBJ2-2; 8 bases align to TRBD2. CDR3 length: 17 amino acids. V was clipped by 5 bases and J by 0 bases; unmatched bases: 8. Germline V gene sequence: CDR1 SGHAT, CDR2 FQDESV (reference sequence). The CDR3 coding sequence is TGTGCCAGCAGCCATTCATGTAGCGGGGCGAACACCGGGGAGCTGTTTTTT. Its translation is CASSHSCSGANTGELFF.

At least ten counts were recorded for this clonotype. The chain couples TRBV28 to TRBJ1-6; D unresolved. The CDR3 is made up of 15 amino acids. Trimming took off 10 bases at V and 3 bases at J, with 16 bases between the two ends. The V gene's germline CDR1 is MDHEN and CDR2 SYDVKM. The CDR3 sequence is CATSTSTLYNSPLHF. In DNA form, the CDR3 reads TGTGCCACTTCGACCTCAACCCTCTATAATTCACCCCTCCACTTT.

The chain couples TRBV29-1 to TRBJ2-3; 10 nucleotides line up with TRBD2. In germline, CDR1 is SQVTM, CDR2 ANQGSEA. V dropped 5 bases and J dropped 4; count of bases not matched to a gene: 9. This CDR3 contains 15 residues. The CDR3 DNA reads as TGCAGCGTTAAGCTACTAGCGGGGACCTCAGATACGCAGTATTTT. As protein: CSVKLLAGTSDTQYF.

This chain links TRBV6-2 or TRBV6-3 with TRBJ2-3; 7 positions agree with TRBD2. CDR1 and CDR2 (germline): MNHEY, SVGEGT. The CDR3 runs to 18 residues. J lost 2 bases, V lost 6 bases, and 17 bases had no gene match. The CDR3 DNA follows: TGTGCCAGCAGACGCGGAGAGGGGTGGGGGACTAACACAGATACGCAGTATTTT. This translates into CASRRGEGWGTNTDTQYF.

Worth noting for this clonotype: This is likely a read error, given that the CDR3 carries no conserved phenylalanine or tryptophan at its end. The rearrangement joins TRBV10-3 to TRBJ1-6, with D unclear. The CDR3 runs 14 residues. With 7 bases removed from V and 10 bases from J, the gap between germline ends came to 17 bases. Looked up from germline, CDR1 is ENHRY and CDR2 is SYGVKD. The CDR3 loop is CAITREGARSPLHL. The CDR3 DNA reads TGTGCCATCACCCGAGAGGGTGCTCGGTCACCCCTCCACTTG.

This clonotype was picked up many times. The genes are TRBV20-1 and TRBJ1-1; 11 bases fit TRBD1. J was trimmed by 5 bases and V by 1 base; bases with no gene match: 6. The CDR3 covers 15 residues. Germline CDR1 and CDR2: DFQATT and SNEGSKA (reference sequence). The CDR3 region is CSARGGQGDTTEAFF. CDR3 nucleotide sequence: TGCAGTGCTAGAGGGGGACAGGGGGATACAACTGAAGCTTTCTTT.

On this clonotype itself: Just one base apart from a much larger clone, this may be a read error. This CDR3 is missing its conserved last phenylalanine or tryptophan, likely due to a read error. The chain employs TRBV28 and TRBJ2-1; D is ambiguous. CDR3 length equals 13 residues. From germline, CDR1 is MDHEN and CDR2 SYDVKM. V was trimmed by 7 bases and J by 5 bases, leaving 12 bases between them. The CDR3 region has the DNA TGTGCCAGCACCGGCCAGGCCCACAATGAGCAGTTCATC. Protein product: CASTGQAHNEQFI.

Details on this clonotype: The junction and the germline gene differ at one end; a read error may be behind it. The chain combines TRBV11-1 with TRBJ2-1, with a tentative D call TRBD2 (6 bases). CDR3 length: 15 residues. The germline V gene encodes CDR1 SGHAT and CDR2 FQDESV (reference sequence). The CDR3 region is CASREGTILFNDQFF. The CDR3 bases are TGTGCCAGCAGGGAGGGAACAATCCTCTTCAATGACCAGTTCTTC.

This clonotype was seen ten or more times. A junction boundary mismatches the germline segment, possibly from a read error. The J gene is TRBJ2-4, the V gene TRBV11-1, with 12 bases aligning to TRBD2. The germline CDR1 and CDR2 sequences are SGHAT and FQDESV (reference sequence). CDR3 length: 17 amino acids. Here the CDR3 reads CASSFPGTSGSKNIQCF. As DNA, the CDR3 is TGTGCCAGCAGCTTTCCCGGGACTAGCGGGTCCAAAAACATTCAGTGCTTC.

In its sample, this clonotype was seen many times. This chain uses TRBV4-1 with TRBJ2-3; maybe TRBD1 (5 bases). Per the germline V gene, CDR1 is MGHRA and CDR2 is YSYEKL. The CDR3 covers 12 residues. V lost 4 bases and J lost 9, with 11 bases in between. The CDR3 DNA is TGCGCCAGCAGCCCGGACACCTGGACGCAGTATTTT. This sequence encodes CASSPDTWTQYF.

Notes on this clonotype: Mismatch with germline at one junction end may stem from a read error. The gene calls are TRBV5-4 and TRBJ1-6; D unresolved. The CDR3 sequence is 12 residues long. Germline values: CDR1 SGHNT, CDR2 YYREEE (reference sequence). DNA for the CDR3: TGTGCCAGCAGCGAGTATAGTTCACCCTTCCACTTT. This sequence encodes CASSEYSSPFHF. The entire variable domain, with the rest obtained from reference TRBV5-4 and TRBJ1-6, is as follows: ETGVTQSPTHLIKTRGQQVTLRCSSQSGHNTVSWYQQALGQGPQFIFQYYREEENGRGNFPPRFSGLQFPNYSSELNVNALELDDSALYLCASSEYSSPFHFGNGTRLTVT.

With respect to this clonotype: Compared with germline, one end of the junction differs, possibly owing to a read error. The chain is built from TRBV29-1 and TRBJ1-1; 11 positions match TRBD1. Germline lookup yields CDR1 SQVTM and CDR2 ANQGSEA. The CDR3 has 15 residues. CDR3 amino acids: CSVPGQGGMNTGALF. In nucleotides, the CDR3 is TGCAGCGTTCCGGGACAGGGGGGAATGAACACTGGAGCTTTATTT. The full variable domain, with the rest looked up from reference TRBV29-1 and TRBJ1-1, is SAVISQKPSRDICQRGTSLTIQCQVDSQVTMMFWYRQQPGQSLTLIATANQGSEATYESGFVIDKFPISRPNLTFSTLTVSNMSPEDSSIYLCSVPGQGGMNTGALFGQGTRLTVV.

To note about this clonotype: At one boundary the junction diverges from the germline segment, which might be a read error. The V and J genes are TRBV11-2 and TRBJ1-5; no clear D. The germline V gene encodes CDR1 SGHAT and CDR2 FQNNGV. The CDR3 spans 15 residues. In DNA, the CDR3 is TGTGCCAGCAGCCTAAGGCAACAGCTCAATCAGTCCCAGCATTTT. Translating it yields CASSLRQQLNQSQHF.

To note about this clonotype: This may arise from a read error, as a much more abundant clone is one base away. The V call is TRBV28, the J call TRBJ2-7, with a tentative D call TRBD1 (6 bases). Germline lookup yields CDR1 MDHEN and CDR2 SYDVKM. The V end lost 6 bases, the J end lost 2 bases, and 11 bases lay between the germline ends. The CDR3 covers 13 residues. CDR3 coding DNA: TGTGCCAGCAGGGGACATGGGACCTACGAGCAGTACTTC. Translating gives CASRGHGTYEQYF.

Regarding this clonotype: One end of the junction varies from germline; a read error may be responsible. The chain couples TRBV5-6 to TRBJ2-1; the D gene is possibly TRBD2 (6 bases). The CDR3 is 15 residues long. Germline CDR1 reads SGHDT; CDR2 reads YYEEEE. CDR3 bases: TGTGCCAGCAGCCCCCCTAGCGCGAGGTACAATGAGCGGTTCTTC. Amino acid sequence: CASSPPSARYNERFF.

As to this clonotype: This likely comes from a read error, as the CDR3 has no conserved phenylalanine or tryptophan at its end. No DNA is shown, since the ends of the CDR3 on it are uncertain; the CDR3 is the one TCRdb lists. The chain is built from TRBV11-2 and TRBJ2-2. Germline assignment: CDR1 SGHAT and CDR2 FQNNGV. The CDR3 totals 13 residues, both ends included. CDR3 loop: CASSLQYTRELFY.

This clonotype was observed once. Since a much larger clone is just one base distant, this may be a read error. The V gene is TRBV6-1, the J gene TRBJ2-5, with 8 bases matching TRBD2. The CDR3 is 15 amino acids. CDR1 is MNHNS and CDR2 is SASEGT in the germline V gene. This chain's CDR3 is CASSDQAGDQESQYF. CDR3 coding DNA: TGTGCCAGCAGTGATCAAGCGGGGGACCAAGAGTCCCAGTACTTC.